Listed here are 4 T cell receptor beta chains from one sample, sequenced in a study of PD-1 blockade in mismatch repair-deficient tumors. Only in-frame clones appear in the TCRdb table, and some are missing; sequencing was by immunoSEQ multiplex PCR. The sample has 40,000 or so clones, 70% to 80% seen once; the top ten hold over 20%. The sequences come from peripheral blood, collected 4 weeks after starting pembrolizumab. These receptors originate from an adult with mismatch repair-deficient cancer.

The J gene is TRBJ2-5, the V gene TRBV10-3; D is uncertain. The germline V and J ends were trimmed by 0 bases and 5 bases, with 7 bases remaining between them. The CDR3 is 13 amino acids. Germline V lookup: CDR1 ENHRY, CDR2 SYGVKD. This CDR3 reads CAISESNEETQYF. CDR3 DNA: TGTGCCATCAGTGAGTCCAATGAGGAGACCCAGTACTTC.

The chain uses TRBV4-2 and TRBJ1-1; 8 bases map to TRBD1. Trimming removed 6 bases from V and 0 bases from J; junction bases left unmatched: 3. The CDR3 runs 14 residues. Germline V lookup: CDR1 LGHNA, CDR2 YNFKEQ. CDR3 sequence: CASRRTGMNTEAFF. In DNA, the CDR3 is TGTGCCAGCAGACGGACAGGGATGAACACTGAAGCTTTCTTT.

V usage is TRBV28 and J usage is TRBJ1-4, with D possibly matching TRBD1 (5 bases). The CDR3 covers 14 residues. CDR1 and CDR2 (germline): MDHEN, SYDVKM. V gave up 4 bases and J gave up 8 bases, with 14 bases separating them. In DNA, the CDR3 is TGTGCCAGCAGTTCCACAAGGGACGGGGAAAAACTGTTTTTT. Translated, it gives CASSSTRDGEKLFF.

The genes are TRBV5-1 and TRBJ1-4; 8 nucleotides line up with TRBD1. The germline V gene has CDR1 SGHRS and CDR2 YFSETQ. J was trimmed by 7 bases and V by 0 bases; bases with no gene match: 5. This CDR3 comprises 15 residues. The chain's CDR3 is CASSLGTGQGEKLFF. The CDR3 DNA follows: TGCGCCAGCAGCTTGGGGACAGGGCAGGGTGAAAAACTGTTTTTT.